Sequencing of this T cell receptor (beta chain) was carried out in a study of T cell repertoires in cytomegalovirus infection. Background on the study: Recently identified HLA-C-restricted and well-studied HLA-B-restricted CMV epitopes were used. The public TCR beta signatures pointed to both CMV infection and matching HLA type.

To note about this clonotype: Its antigen is undetermined.

Overall study findings and caveats: The study found HLA-C-restricted CMV-specific TCR beta clonotypes dominating the ex vivo response.

TCRdb re-analysed the reads in MiXCR, keeping a single row per CDR3 protein. Here the sample spans 100,000 or so distinct CDR3 sequences, 42% being singletons. Looked up from germline, CDR1 is MNHEY and CDR2 is SMNVEV (reference sequence). The V gene lost 5 bases and the J gene lost 1 base, with 19 bases spanning the gap. The CDR3 runs to 17 residues. The rearrangement links TRBV27 to TRBJ2-3, with D tentatively TRBD2 (6 bases). Source: CD8+ T cells from cultured PBMCs, taken from culture after CMV antigen stimulation. The TCR was taken from a human donor in good health (CMV status not recorded). Some clones in this sample may be carry-over from other donors' samples. CDR3 sequence: CASSPLGFGGGTDTQYF. The CDR3 DNA reads TGTGCCAGCAGTCCCCTCGGATTTGGCGGGGGCACAGATACGCAGTATTTT.